This T cell receptor (beta chain) was found in a study of HIV-infected children after antiretroviral therapy interruption. Study overall: For the interruption arm, samples span week 0 through about 3 years after study end. In continuous treatment, analyzed samples were from weeks 0, 48 and 150.

Trimming pared 4 bases from V and 2 bases from J, leaving 15 bases between. Germline CDR1 is LGHDT and CDR2 is YNNKEL (reference sequence). The CDR3 extends over 15 amino acids. As to treatment: PENTA 11 planned treatment interruption arm or continuous ART arm. From thawed PBMCs, naive CD4+ CD45RA+ CD45RO- T cells were sorted. The TCR library was built from RNA with a 3' RACE protocol and unique molecular identifiers. TCRdb fed the 3' RACE reads into MiXCR, producing one record per CDR3 protein. The sample lists approximately 95,000 distinct CDR3 sequences, roughly 6.7% occurring once. This clonotype has just a few counts.

The specimen was CD45RA+ CD4+ T cells from PBMCs, pooled from several time points, collected from a donor given antiretroviral therapy, either interrupted or continuous. Subset specified: naive CD4+ CD45RA+ CD45RO- T cells. The receptor comes from a pool of human donors with HIV. The rearrangement uses TRBV3-1 and TRBJ2-7; D may be TRBD1 (5 bases). The CDR3 loop is CASSPGQGSTYEQYF. The CDR3 coding sequence is TGTGCCAGCAGCCCAGGGCAGGGATCGACCTACGAGCAGTACTTC.